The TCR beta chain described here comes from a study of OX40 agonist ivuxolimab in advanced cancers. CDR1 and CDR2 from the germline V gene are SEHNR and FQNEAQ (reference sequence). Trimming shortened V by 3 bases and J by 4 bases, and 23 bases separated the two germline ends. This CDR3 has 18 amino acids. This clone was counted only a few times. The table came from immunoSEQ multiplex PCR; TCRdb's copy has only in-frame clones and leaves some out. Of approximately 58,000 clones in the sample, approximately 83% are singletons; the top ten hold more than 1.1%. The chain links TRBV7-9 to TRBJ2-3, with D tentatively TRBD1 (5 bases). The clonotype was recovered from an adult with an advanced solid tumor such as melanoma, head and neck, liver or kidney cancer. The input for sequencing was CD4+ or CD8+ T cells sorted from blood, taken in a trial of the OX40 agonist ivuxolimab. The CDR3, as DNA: TGTGCCAGCAGCTTCGGCACTTACCGTTACAAGGGGCCAGATACGCAGTATTTT. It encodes CASSFGTYRYKGPDTQYF.